This TCR beta chain originates from a study of T cell repertoires in cytomegalovirus infection. Overall study: Based on public TCR beta signatures, there were indications of CMV infection and of a matching HLA type.

TCRdb re-derived calls from the reads in MiXCR, one entry per CDR3 protein. The sample has about 190,000 distinct CDR3 sequences, more than 9% seen once. In this sample, this clonotype turned up many times. Looked up from germline, CDR1 is SGHTA and CDR2 is FQGNSA. This CDR3 spans 15 amino acids. Trimming left V 2 bases short and J 4 bases short, with 14 bases between. The sequence derives from a human donor in good health (CMV status not recorded). Some clones in this sample may be carry-over from other donors' samples. Specimen: PBMCs. The chain recombines TRBV7-2 with TRBJ1-2; a possible D gene is TRBD1 (6 bases). The CDR3 is CASSLSGALTYGYTF. In DNA form, the CDR3 reads TGTGCCAGCAGCTTATCAGGGGCGCTGACCTATGGCTACACCTTC.